This TCR beta chain was identified in a study of T-cell memory formation after mild COVID-19 (dated by TCRdb to the early 2020s). As for the study more broadly: TCR sequence clusters from the two donors were found to be largely donor specific. In two donors, T-cell clones that expanded and contracted after mild COVID-19 were tracked by sequencing TCRalpha and TCRbeta repertoires over time. The cohort was made up of two young adult volunteers, one female and one male, who were previously healthy.

The table lists this clonotype with a few counts. The clone's antigen remains unknown. No much larger clonotype is one base removed from it; base qualities were not supplied. PBMCs were isolated by Ficoll-Paque density gradient centrifugation. Results and caveats for the whole study, not just this receptor: Contracting CD4+ clones were located mainly in the CM and EM memory subsets, whereas CD8+ clones were found to be enriched in EMRA. Balanced CD4/CD8 phenotypes were observed for clones contracting from day 15 to 85, whereas a bias towards CD4+ was observed for a second wave of clones expanding from day 15 to 37. The study included only a couple of mild cases, and larger cohorts that include severe cases with pre-infection samples were judged to be necessary. Whether the second-wave clones peaking on day 37 were SARS-CoV-2 specific was not confirmed. Some responding clones were detected in pre-infection memory, which suggested that pre-existing cross-reactive memory T cells had joined the SARS-CoV-2 response.

The CDR3 runs 13 amino acids, cysteine and phenylalanine included. Only the CDR3 portion is preserved as DNA: 39 bases, with reading frame beginning at the first base. For CDR1 and CDR2, the germline V gene (reference sequence) lists LNHNV and YYDKDF. V loses 5 bases at its end and J loses 5 bases; junction bases beyond the gene matches: 4. The sample was run on an Illumina NovaSeq 6000. cDNA libraries for TCRalpha and TCRbeta were prepared by 5'RACE using constant-segment primers, with sample barcodes and unique molecular identifiers added. Trizol reagent was used to extract RNA from every sample. Libraries were amplified in two PCR steps, with a second sample barcode and Illumina TruSeq adapters added in the second step. Sequencing of the libraries was done on an Illumina NovaSeq, producing 2 x 150 bp paired-end reads. Per the source publication's procedure: The reads were demultiplexed and collapsed into UMI-guided consensus sequences using migec v1.2.7. Using mixcr v2.1.11, the UMI consensuses were aligned to TRA and TRB V and J templates and assembled into clonotypes. Clonotypes were classified as expanded or contracted when called significant by both edgeR and NoisET, with noise models trained on biological replicates. For edgeR calls, a false discovery rate-adjusted p below 0.01 and a log2 fold-change threshold of 1 were applied. PCA with hierarchical clustering of max-normalized trajectories of the 1000 most abundant clonotypes was used as exploratory dynamics analysis. Separately sequenced CD4+ and CD8+ repertoires were used to assign the CD4 or CD8 phenotype of responding clones. The public reads were reprocessed in TCRdb via fastp at Q25 and MiXCR, keeping in-frame beta chains. Every entry covers one CDR3 protein and lists the most common genes and DNA from its rows. The V and J calls were determined by TCRdb, not by the authors. Recorded for this sample are 75,000 to 95,000 distinct CDR3 sequences; more than 10% of them occurred a single time. The top ten constitute about 27% of the sample.

The chain is assembled from TRBV15 and TRBJ2-5, and TRBD1 matches 8 of the central bases. The sample consisted of PBMCs or a T cell subset sorted from them (not recorded which). The origin of this receptor is an adult woman who had mild COVID-19 (a few samples of this study predate the infection). The sample titles of this study are shuffled in the database, so cell type and time point are left out; the donor was told from shared clones. The CDR3 region has the sequence CATSAGGPETQYF. The nucleotide sequence is TGTGCCACCAGCGCAGGGGGCCCGGAGACCCAGTACTTC. With all but the CDR3 taken from the reference TRBV15 and TRBJ2-5 genes, the full variable domain is: DAMVIQNPRYQVTQFGKPVTLSCSQTLNHNVMYWYQQKSSQAPKLLFHYYDKDFNNEADTPDNFQSRRPNTSFCFLDIRSPGLGDTAMYLCATSAGGPETQYFGPGTRLLVL.